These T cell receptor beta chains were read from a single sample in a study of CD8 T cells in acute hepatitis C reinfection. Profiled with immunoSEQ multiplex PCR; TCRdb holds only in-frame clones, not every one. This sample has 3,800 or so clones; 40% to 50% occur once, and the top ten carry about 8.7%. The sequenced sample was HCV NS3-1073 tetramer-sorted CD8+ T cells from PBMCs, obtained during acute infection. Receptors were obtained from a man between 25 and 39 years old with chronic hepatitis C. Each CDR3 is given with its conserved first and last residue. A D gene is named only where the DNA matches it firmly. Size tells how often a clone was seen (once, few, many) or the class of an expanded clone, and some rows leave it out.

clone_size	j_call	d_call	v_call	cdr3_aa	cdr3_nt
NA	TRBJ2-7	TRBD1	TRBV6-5	CASSKEPGQVYEQYF	TGTGCCAGCAGTAAGGAACCGGGACAGGTCTACGAGCAGTACTTC
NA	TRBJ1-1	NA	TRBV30	CAWSEAGTNTEAFF	TGTGCCTGGAGTGAGGCAGGGACGAACACTGAAGCTTTCTTT
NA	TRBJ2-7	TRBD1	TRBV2	CASSEVTGSLIYEQYF	TGTGCCAGCAGTGAAGTGACAGGGTCCCTAATCTACGAGCAGTACTTC
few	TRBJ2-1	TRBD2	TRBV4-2	CASSQEISGSWGEQFF	TGTGCCAGCAGCCAAGAAATTAGCGGGAGTTGGGGTGAGCAGTTCTTC
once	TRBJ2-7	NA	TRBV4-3	CASSLEVGAPGEQYF	TGCGCCAGCAGCCTGGAGGTCGGGGCACCGGGCGAGCAGTACTTC
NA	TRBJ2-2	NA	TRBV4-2	CASSQEAGAGCYF	TGTGCCAGCAGCCAAGAAGCAGGGGCAGGGTGTTATTTT
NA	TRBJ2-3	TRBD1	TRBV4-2	CASSQEQGGWGTQYF	TGTGCCAGCAGCCAAGAACAGGGGGGTTGGGGTACGCAGTATTTT
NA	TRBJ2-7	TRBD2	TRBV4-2	CASSQEVASGGGGEQYF	TGTGCCAGCAGCCAAGAGGTGGCTAGCGGGGGGGGCGGGGAGCAGTACTTC
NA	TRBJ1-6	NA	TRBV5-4	CASSLGQGTPLHF	TGTGCCAGCAGCTTGGGCCAGGGCACACCCCTCCACTTT
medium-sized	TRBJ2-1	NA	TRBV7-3	CASSLNSLEWFF	TGTGCCAGCAGCTTAAACAGCCTAGAGTGGTTCTTC
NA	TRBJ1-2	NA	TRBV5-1	CASSLIGEDGYTF	TGCGCCAGCAGCTTGATAGGGGAGGATGGCTACACCTTC
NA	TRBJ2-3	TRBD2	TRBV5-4	CASSPRTSGGFTDTQYF	TGTGCCAGCAGCCCCAGGACTAGCGGGGGATTCACAGATACGCAGTATTTT
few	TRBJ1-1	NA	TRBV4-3	CASSQEVSAGNKAFF	TGCGCCAGCAGCCAAGAGGTTTCGGCAGGTAACAAAGCTTTCTTT
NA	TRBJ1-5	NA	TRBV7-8	CASSAEVGMDYSNQPQHF	TGTGCCAGCAGCGCGGAGGTAGGAATGGATTATAGCAATCAGCCCCAGCATTTT
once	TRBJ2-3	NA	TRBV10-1	CASSEGPGSPDTQYF	TGCGCCAGCAGTGAGGGGCCCGGGAGTCCAGATACGCAGTATTTT
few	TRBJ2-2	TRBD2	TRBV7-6	CASSPETSGSWGELFF	TGTGCCAGCAGCCCTGAGACTAGCGGGAGCTGGGGGGAGCTGTTTTTT
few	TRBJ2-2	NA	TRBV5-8	CASSYTPGLGGPNTGELFF	TGTGCCAGCAGCTATACCCCGGGACTTGGGGGTCCGAACACCGGGGAGCTGTTTTTT
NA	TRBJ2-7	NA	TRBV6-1	CASSEAADGAPYEQYF	TGTGCCAGCAGTGAAGCAGCGGACGGGGCCCCCTACGAGCAGTACTTC
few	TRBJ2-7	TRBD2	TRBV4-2	CASSHATSGGANYEQYF	TGTGCCAGCAGCCATGCTACTAGCGGGGGCGCAAACTACGAGCAGTACTTC
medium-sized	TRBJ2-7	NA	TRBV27	CASSLTLDPGEQYF	TGTGCCAGCAGCTTAACCCTCGACCCGGGCGAGCAGTACTTC
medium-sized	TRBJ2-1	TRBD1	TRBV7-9	CASSLPMTGSEQFF	TGTGCCAGCAGCTTACCGATGACAGGGAGTGAGCAGTTCTTC
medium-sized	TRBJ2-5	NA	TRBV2	CASSLLADQETQYF	TGTGCCAGCAGTCTTTTAGCGGACCAAGAGACCCAGTACTTC
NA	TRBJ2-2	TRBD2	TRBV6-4	CASRSLAGAPHNTGELFF	TGTGCCAGCAGGTCCCTAGCGGGGGCCCCCCACAACACCGGGGAGCTGTTTTTT
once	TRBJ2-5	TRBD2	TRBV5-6	CASSLVDSSGGYQETQYF	TGTGCCAGCAGCTTGGTGGATTCTAGCGGCGGGTACCAAGAGACCCAGTACTTC
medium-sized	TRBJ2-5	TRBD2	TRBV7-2	CASSLETSGGYQETQYF	TGTGCCAGCAGCTTGGAGACTAGCGGGGGGTACCAAGAGACCCAGTACTTC
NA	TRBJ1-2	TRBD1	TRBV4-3	CASSQDPTGQGLSGYTF	TGCGCCAGCAGCCAAGATCCAACAGGACAGGGGTTGAGTGGCTACACCTTC
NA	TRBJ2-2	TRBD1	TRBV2	CASGAGQGGFDHRGAVF	TGTGCCAGCGGAGCCGGACAGGGCGGGTTTGACCACCGGGGAGCTGTTTTT
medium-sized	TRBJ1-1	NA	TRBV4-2	CASSSEKGTEAFF	TGTGCCAGCAGTTCCGAAAAGGGAACTGAAGCTTTCTTT
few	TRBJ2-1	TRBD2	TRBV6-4	CASNASGREKDNEQFF	TGTGCCAGCAACGCTAGCGGGAGGGAAAAAGACAATGAGCAGTTCTTC